This TCR beta chain was captured by sequencing in a study of CD8 T cells in Susac syndrome. This clonotype was found once. The authors sequenced TCR beta from blood CD8+ and CD4+ T cells. Relapsing-remitting disease, either stable or active, was present in the multiple sclerosis controls, who were treatment-naive patients. Purification of the CD8+ and CD4+ T cells relied on negative isolation, and TEMRA cells underwent FACS enrichment. Random hexamers were used to reverse transcribe the RNA input (about 0.45 to 1 ug). TCR beta CDR3 was amplified by immunoSEQ multiplex PCR. This amplification extended across 54 Vbeta and 13 Jbeta segments. TCRdb passed the immunoSEQ multiplex PCR reads through MiXCR, listing each CDR3 protein once. The table records about 300,000 distinct CDR3 sequences, approximately 91% of them present only once. This TCR was sampled from a human donor with multiple sclerosis. Material for sequencing was CD8+ T cells from PBMCs.

The CDR3 DNA follows: TGTGCCTGGAGTCCCAACGGACAGGGAGACCTTGAAGCTTTCTTT. Amino acid sequence: CAWSPNGQGDLEAFF. The V gene is TRBV30, the J gene TRBJ1-1, with 8 bases matching TRBD1. Germline V CDR1 and CDR2: GTSNPN, SVGIG (reference sequence). Trimming cost V 2 bases and J 7 bases; bases outside gene matches: 12. This CDR3 contains 15 residues.